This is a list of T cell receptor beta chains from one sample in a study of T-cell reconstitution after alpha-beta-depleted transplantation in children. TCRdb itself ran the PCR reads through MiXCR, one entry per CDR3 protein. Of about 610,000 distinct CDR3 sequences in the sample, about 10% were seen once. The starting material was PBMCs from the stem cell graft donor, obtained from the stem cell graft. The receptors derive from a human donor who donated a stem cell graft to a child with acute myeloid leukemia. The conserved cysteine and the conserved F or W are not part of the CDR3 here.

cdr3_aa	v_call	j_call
ASSSGPSREQY	TRBV2	TRBJ2-7
SVAISFRGNYEQY	TRBV29-1	TRBJ2-7
ASSSLLAGVTEQY	TRBV5-1	TRBJ2-7
ASSPSPDRVEQF	TRBV27	TRBJ2-1
ASSGGLLFNFNEQF	TRBV5-1	TRBJ2-1
SVGEGAFGELF	TRBV29-1	TRBJ2-2
SVGILRTGGGELF	TRBV29-1	TRBJ2-2
ASSPPGQNPSGNTIY	TRBV12-3/TRBV12-4	TRBJ1-3
ATSRGQDSLATNEKLF	TRBV15	TRBJ1-4
ASSPDTSSGTQY	TRBV9	TRBJ2-5
ASSSTGTGGANTGELF	TRBV5-1	TRBJ2-2
ASSQGFERQGPPGELF	TRBV4-3	TRBJ2-2
ASSPLAGWETQY	TRBV12-3/TRBV12-4	TRBJ2-5
ASSLRQGPNTGELF	TRBV5-1	TRBJ2-2
ASSSSGLAGVETQY	TRBV7-9	TRBJ2-5
ASSLQLAGGFEQY	TRBV12-3/TRBV12-4	TRBJ2-7
ASSPFPDTEAF	TRBV7-3	TRBJ1-1
ASSTPGLADNEQF	TRBV25-1	TRBJ2-1
ASSYLSAEVYRNTEAF	TRBV3-1	TRBJ1-1
AWSFGAQDSPLH	TRBV30	TRBJ1-6
ASSSSGSHEQF	TRBV5-1	TRBJ2-1
ASSSTSGRGVRVETQY	TRBV7-3	TRBJ2-5
ASSLQGGSPLH	TRBV3-1	TRBJ1-6
ASSIRTGWAGYT	TRBV10-2	TRBJ1-2
AISVGAGQGAETQY	TRBV10-3	TRBJ2-5
ASSEWGTEAF	TRBV25-1	TRBJ1-1
ASSLAALNTEAF	TRBV5-1	TRBJ1-1
SAERAGAGGPYNEQF	TRBV20-1	TRBJ2-1
ASSKGTTDSSFRYT	TRBV21-1	TRBJ1-2
ASSFAATGATEAF	TRBV7-6	TRBJ1-1
ASSQDLSGYEQY	TRBV4-2	TRBJ2-7
ATGGTGRTEAF	TRBV6-2/TRBV6-3	TRBJ1-1
ASSSPGSNSGELF	TRBV7-3	TRBJ2-2
ASSLEGQVDPSQPQH	TRBV12-3/TRBV12-4	TRBJ1-5
ARFIDRGWPRTQY	TRBV10-1	TRBJ2-5
ASSIREYGYT	TRBV5-6	TRBJ1-2
SVRGAGTSAYEQY	TRBV29-1	TRBJ2-7